These 14 T cell receptor beta chains share one sample of origin, sequenced in a study of blood T cell repertoires in COVID-19. Measured with immunoSEQ multiplex PCR; TCRdb has only the in-frame clones, and not every one. The sample contains a few hundred thousand clones, 80% to 90% of which appear only once. Material for sequencing was PBMCs or T cells enriched from blood (not recorded which). The receptors stem from a woman between 50 and 59 years old who had recovered from COVID-19.

V usage is TRBV27 and J usage is TRBJ2-2; tentatively, D is TRBD2 (5 bases). This CDR3 comprises 16 residues. The V end lost 5 bases, the J end lost 3 bases, and 16 bases lay between the germline ends. The germline V gene has CDR1 MNHEY and CDR2 SMNVEV (reference sequence). CDR3 sequence: CASSPPSLHYTGELFF. The CDR3 coding sequence is TGTGCCAGCAGTCCACCTAGCTTACATTACACCGGGGAGCTGTTTTTT.

V gene TRBV2 combines with J gene TRBJ1-2; 8 positions match TRBD1. The J segment lost 5 bases and the V segment lost 8 bases, leaving 4 bases of the junction unmatched. There are 12 residues in the CDR3. Germline V lookup: CDR1 SNHLY, CDR2 FYNNEI. CDR3 DNA sequence: TGTGCCAGCGATGACAGGGGATATGGCTACACCTTC. The encoded protein is CASDDRGYGYTF.

The rearrangement links TRBV27 to TRBJ1-1; D is undetermined. The CDR3 sequence is 14 residues long. Per the germline V gene, CDR1 is MNHEY and CDR2 is SMNVEV (reference sequence). V was trimmed by 0 bases and J by 10 bases, leaving 15 bases between them. Written as DNA, the CDR3 is TGTGCCAGCAGTTTATCGGTCGGGGTGGAGGGAGCTTTCTTT. Its protein product is CASSLSVGVEGAFF.

The gene calls are TRBV28 and TRBJ2-7; D is perhaps TRBD1 (5 bases). Germline CDR1 and CDR2: MDHEN and SYDVKM. This CDR3 has 15 residues. The V end was cut by 4 bases, the J end by 2 bases, with 15 bases between. The CDR3 DNA reads as TGTGCCAGCAGTTCACCGACAGTATTTACCTACGAGCAGTACTTC. This translates into CASSSPTVFTYEQYF.

The chain couples TRBV29-1 to TRBJ1-5, with 12 bases identical to TRBD1. CDR1 SQVTM and CDR2 ANQGSEA come from the germline V gene. CDR3 size: 15 residues. Unmatched junction bases numbered 6, after V lost 4 bases and J lost 5 bases. CDR3 sequence: CSVATGTGGYQPQHF. In DNA, the CDR3 is TGCAGCGTTGCTACCGGGACAGGGGGCTATCAGCCCCAGCATTTT.

Ten or more counts support this clone. V gene TRBV6-5 combines with J gene TRBJ2-5; maybe TRBD2 (6 bases). The germline gives CDR1 MNHEY, CDR2 SVGAGI. V was trimmed by 2 bases and J by 2 bases, leaving 15 bases between them. CDR3 length: 16 amino acids. CDR3 sequence (DNA): TGTGCCAGCAGTTACCCCCGGGGGACTTTACAAGAGACCCAGTACTTC. Protein: CASSYPRGTLQETQYF.

The CDR3 loop is CASSEQGTINTGELFF. CDR3 DNA sequence: TGTGCCAGCAGTGAACAGGGGACCATAAACACCGGGGAGCTGTTTTTT. The chain joins TRBV2 to TRBJ2-2; a possible D gene is TRBD1 (6 bases). CDR3 length equals 16 residues. Germline CDR1 is SNHLY and CDR2 is FYNNEI. V was shortened by 2 bases and J by 2 bases, with 12 bases between the two germline ends.

This chain joins TRBV21-1 and TRBJ2-1; TRBD1, the table's D call, was not compared with the DNA. TRBV21-1 is a pseudogene. The CDR3 is 14 residues long. The chain's CDR3 is CASSKDHSYNEQFF. The DNA for the CDR3 is TGTGCCAGCAGCAAAGATCACAGCTACAATGAGCAGTTCTTC.

The genes are TRBV4-2 and TRBJ2-1; TRBD2 agrees at 12 bases. Trimming cost V 4 bases and J 1 base; bases outside gene matches: 8. Per germline, CDR1 LGHNA and CDR2 YNFKEQ. The CDR3 length is 18 residues. The CDR3 loop reads CASSRLTSGSISYNEQFF. CDR3 in DNA: TGTGCCAGCAGCCGATTGACTAGCGGGAGTATATCCTACAATGAGCAGTTCTTC.

This clone was found once. The chain couples TRBV19 to TRBJ2-3; 8 bases are a match to TRBD1. The length of the CDR3 is 15 residues. CDR1 is LNHDA, CDR2 SQIVND, per germline (reference sequence). The V segment lost 4 bases and the J segment 2 bases; nucleotides outside the gene matches: 5. In nucleotides, the CDR3 is TGTGCCAGTAGTACCGGACAGGGAATCACAGATACGCAGTATTTT. Translated: CASSTGQGITDTQYF.

This chain links TRBV5-6 with TRBJ1-2; D not resolved. Germline V gene sequence: CDR1 SGHDT, CDR2 YYEEEE. The CDR3 spans 14 residues. Trimming removed 0 bases from V and 1 base from J, with 7 bases in between. The CDR3 region has the DNA TGTGCCAGCAGCTTGGACCAGGTTAACTATGGCTACACCTTC. This gives the protein CASSLDQVNYGYTF.

V and J are TRBV12-2 and TRBJ1-4; the table's D gene call, TRBD1, was not cross checked with the DNA. TRBV12-2 is described as a pseudogene. The CDR3 extends over 13 amino acids. CDR3 region: CASRLAVDSGLFF. The CDR3 coding sequence is TGTGCAAGTCGCTTAGCTGTGGACAGTGGGTTGTTTTTT.

The chain uses TRBV28 and TRBJ1-5, with TRBD1 identical over 9 bases. With 4 bases clipped from V and 7 bases from J, the junction kept 8 bases outside the gene matches. The length of the CDR3 is 15 residues. The germline gives CDR1 MDHEN, CDR2 SYDVKM. In DNA form, the CDR3 reads TGTGCCAGCAGTTCACTTAACAGGGGGCTGCAGCCCCAGCATTTT. The encoded protein is CASSSLNRGLQPQHF.

The rearrangement links TRBV7-9 to TRBJ1-5; D remains ambiguous. The germline CDR1 and CDR2 sequences are SEHNR and FQNEAQ (reference sequence). This CDR3 contains 13 residues. Trimming removed 1 base at V and 7 bases at J, with 8 bases between. CDR3 DNA: TGTGCCAGCAGCTTAGACTCGGGGCAGCCCCAGCATTTT. Amino acids: CASSLDSGQPQHF.